The 23 T cell receptor beta chains listed next were all sequenced from one sample in a study of T cell repertoires in cytomegalovirus infection. TCRdb processed the reads anew with MiXCR; each CDR3 protein has one entry. The sample lists 490,000 or so distinct CDR3 sequences, roughly 12% occurring once. Source material: PBMCs. These receptors were taken from a human donor in good health (CMV status not recorded). Some clones in this sample may be carry-over from other donors' samples.

This clonotype was counted ten times or more. The J gene is TRBJ2-3, the V gene TRBV5-4; D is unclear. V lost 6 bases, J lost 6 bases, and 17 bases lay in between. CDR1 and CDR2 (germline): SGHNT, YYREEE (reference sequence). The CDR3 has 14 residues. CDR3 region: CASIPWGARDTQYF. For the CDR3, the DNA is TGTGCCAGCATCCCCTGGGGTGCCCGCGATACGCAGTATTTT.

The chain carries TRBV28 and TRBJ2-7; D perhaps matches TRBD1 (6 bases). The germline V and J ends were trimmed by 7 bases and 5 bases, with 12 bases remaining between them. Germline V lookup: CDR1 MDHEN, CDR2 SYDVKM. CDR3 length equals 12 residues. The CDR3 spells CASTGTLHEQYF. The CDR3 DNA sequence: TGTGCCAGCACCGGGACACTCCACGAGCAGTACTTC. The full variable domain, rest sourced from reference TRBV28 and TRBJ2-7, is DVKVTQSSRYLVKRTGEKVFLECVQDMDHENMFWYRQDPGLGLRLIYFSYDVKMKEKGDIPEGYSVSREKKERFSLILESASTNQTSMYLCASTGTLHEQYFGPGTRLTVT.

This chain joins TRBV28 and TRBJ2-1; 13 bases match TRBD2. This CDR3 has 14 residues. Per germline, CDR1 MDHEN and CDR2 SYDVKM. V was pared by 5 bases and J by 8 bases, with 3 bases of the junction left unmatched. For the CDR3, the DNA is TGTGCCAGCAGTGGGACTAGCGGGATTTATGAGCAGTTCTTC. Amino acid sequence: CASSGTSGIYEQFF.

This clonotype appeared a few times. The V and J genes are TRBV18 and TRBJ2-7, with D perhaps matching TRBD2 (5 bases). This CDR3 spans 14 amino acids. Trimming shortened V by 2 bases and J by 3 bases, and 11 bases separated the two germline ends. In germline, CDR1 is KGHSH, CDR2 LQKENI. CDR3 nucleotide sequence: TGTGCCAGCTCACCAGTAACTCGGGGCTACGAGCAGTACTTC. This gives the protein CASSPVTRGYEQYF.

There are many counts of this clonotype. An end of the junction differs from the germline gene, which may be a read error. This chain links TRBV5-1 with TRBJ2-7, with D possibly being TRBD2 (6 bases). The germline CDR1 and CDR2 sequences are SGHRS and YFSETQ. The CDR3 length is 15 residues. This chain's CDR3 is CASSRTYANTGEQHF. CDR3 DNA sequence: TGCGCCAGCAGTCGAACCTACGCCAACACGGGGGAGCAGCACTTC.

This clonotype appeared many times. The V call is TRBV28, the J call TRBJ1-2; TRBD1 aligns across 7 bases. V lost 5 bases to trimming and J lost 14 bases; unmatched junction nucleotides: 20. There are 15 residues in the CDR3. Germline CDR1 is MDHEN and CDR2 is SYDVKM. For the CDR3, the DNA is TGTGCCAGCAGTGTGCAGAACCGGGACAGACCCACGAAAACCTTC. This sequence encodes CASSVQNRDRPTKTF.

This clonotype was recorded many times. This chain links TRBV12-5 with TRBJ1-1; a possible D gene is TRBD1 (5 bases). The ends were cut back, 0 bases at V and 3 bases at J, with 23 bases in the middle. Germline CDR1 reads LGHNT; CDR2 reads FRNRAP. The CDR3 contains 19 residues. In DNA, the CDR3 is TGTGCTAGTGGTTTGGTACTCGATTCGAGGGGTAAGGAGCACACTGAAGCTTTCTTT. Encoded protein: CASGLVLDSRGKEHTEAFF.

At least ten counts were recorded for this clonotype. This sequence joins TRBV7-2 and TRBJ2-7, with a possible D match to TRBD2 (5 bases). The CDR3 sequence is 14 residues long. Trimming shortened V by 5 bases and J by 1 base, and 12 bases separated the two germline ends. The germline gives CDR1 SGHTA, CDR2 FQGNSA. CDR3 residues: CASSPMDWSYEQYF. As DNA, the CDR3 is TGTGCCAGCAGCCCTATGGACTGGTCCTACGAGCAGTACTTC.

This chain connects TRBV12-3 or TRBV12-4 to TRBJ2-2, with TRBD1 as a possible D gene (5 bases). CDR3 size: 14 residues. Trimming pared 5 bases from V and 4 bases from J, leaving 11 bases between. In DNA, the CDR3 is TGTGCCAGCAGTCCCCAGGGTTTCACCGGGGAGCTGTTTTTT. Translating gives CASSPQGFTGELFF.

This clonotype showed up many times. The chain has TRBV23-1 and TRBJ2-7; TRBD1 matches 10 bases. TRBV23-1 is recorded as an ORF, its role being uncertain. CDR3 size: 11 residues. The J segment lost 5 bases and the V segment lost 11 bases, leaving 3 bases of the junction unmatched. The CDR3 is CARQGAHEQYF. The CDR3, as DNA: TGCGCCCGACAGGGGGCACACGAGCAGTACTTC.

This clonotype was detected ten times or more. CDR3 loop: CASSPLQGETQYF. CDR3 DNA: TGTGCCAGCAGCCCTTTGCAGGGAGAGACCCAGTACTTC. This rearrangement joins TRBV7-9 to TRBJ2-5; D is perhaps TRBD1 (5 bases). Deletions cut 5 bases from V and 4 bases from J, with 11 bases between. CDR3 length equals 13 residues. Germline values: CDR1 SEHNR, CDR2 FQNEAQ (reference sequence).

This clonotype was detected ten times or more. The chain links TRBV7-3 to TRBJ2-1; 8 bases fit TRBD2. Germline values: CDR1 SGHTA, CDR2 FQGTGA. This CDR3 region has 14 residues. Trimming took 1 base from V and 8 from J; bases not matched to a gene: 4. The CDR3 spells CASSLSGLAYEQFF. DNA of the CDR3: TGTGCCAGCAGCTTAAGCGGACTAGCCTATGAGCAGTTCTTC.

This clonotype was picked up many times. The genes are TRBV12-3 or TRBV12-4 and TRBJ1-5; D ambiguous. The V end lost 5 bases, the J end lost 1 base, and 18 bases lay between the germline ends. The CDR3 has 17 amino acids. The CDR3 reads CASSPDRGFGSNQPQHF. In DNA, the CDR3 is TGTGCCAGCAGTCCCGATCGTGGATTTGGGAGCAATCAGCCCCAGCATTTT.

This clonotype was seen many times. The chain is built from TRBV6-6 and TRBJ1-5, with 8 bases matching TRBD1. Germline-derived CDR1 and CDR2 are MNHNY and SVGAGI (reference sequence). The ends lost 3 bases at V and 5 bases at J; junction bases unmatched: 6. This CDR3 has 15 amino acids. The CDR3: CASSYYGQGDQPQHF. DNA of the CDR3: TGTGCCAGCAGTTATTACGGACAGGGAGATCAGCCCCAGCATTTT.

This clonotype was picked up many times. CDR3 in DNA: TGTGCCAGCAGTTACTTGGGACAGGGCGCTTTCTTT. Its translation: CASSYLGQGAFF. The chain joins TRBV6-5 to TRBJ1-1; 9 bases are a match to TRBD1. Germline CDR1 is MNHEY and CDR2 is SVGAGI. The ends lost 1 base at V and 11 bases at J; junction bases unmatched: 2. This CDR3 contains 12 residues.

This clonotype was found many times. The chain carries TRBV12-5 and TRBJ2-1, with unresolved D. V gave up 1 base and J gave up 9 bases, with 4 bases separating them. Germline values: CDR1 LGHNT, CDR2 FRNRAP. This CDR3 comprises 11 residues. The CDR3 loop reads CASGLEGEQFF. For the CDR3, the DNA is TGTGCTAGTGGTTTGGAGGGTGAGCAGTTCTTC.

This clonotype was picked up a small number of times. The chain combines TRBV24-1 with TRBJ2-3; 13 bases are a match to TRBD2. V trimming: 4 bases; J trimming: 5 bases; junction bases outside the gene matches: 14. Germline V gives CDR1 KGHDR, CDR2 SFDVKD. The CDR3 contains 19 residues. CDR3 residues: CATSDKGLAGDPLGDTQYF. The CDR3 nucleotides read TGTGCCACCAGTGACAAAGGACTAGCGGGAGATCCGTTGGGAGATACGCAGTATTTT.

This clonotype was seen a few times. Just one base apart from a much larger clone, this may be a read error. The V and J genes are TRBV7-2 and TRBJ2-7; D unresolved. The CDR3 length is 11 residues. Germline V gene sequence: CDR1 SGHTA, CDR2 FQGNSA. V was shortened by 2 bases and J by 6 bases, with 5 bases between the two germline ends. The CDR3 protein is CASSLYFEQYF. Here the CDR3 DNA reads TGTGCCAGCAGCTTATACTTCGAGCAGTACTTC.

This clonotype was counted ten times or more. This chain connects TRBV12-5 to TRBJ2-2; possible D gene TRBD2, 5 bases. V was pared by 1 base and J by 7 bases, with 10 bases between. The CDR3 is 14 residues long. Germline V gene data show CDR1 as LGHNT and CDR2 as FRNRAP. As DNA, the CDR3 is TGTGCTAGTGGTTTGGGCCTCGGGGACGGGGAGCTGTTTTTT. It yields the protein CASGLGLGDGELFF. The variable domain in full, with the rest retrieved from reference TRBV12-5 and TRBJ2-2, is DARVTQTPRHKVTEMGQEVTMRCQPILGHNTVFWYRQTMMQGLELLAYFRNRAPLDDSGMPKDRFSAEMPDATLATLKIQPSEPRDSAVYFCASGLGLGDGELFFGEGSRLTVL.

This clonotype was recorded at least ten times. V is TRBV18 and J is TRBJ1-5; D call uncertain. Between the trimmed V and J ends, which lost 0 bases and 6 bases, there was a span of 6 bases. Germline V gene sequence: CDR1 KGHSH, CDR2 LQKENI. The CDR3 extends over 13 amino acids. Here the CDR3 DNA reads TGTGCCAGCTCACCACCGGGCTCTCAGCCCCAGCATTTT. Residues: CASSPPGSQPQHF.

The rearrangement joins TRBV19 to TRBJ2-2, with a possible D match to TRBD1 (6 bases). Germline V lookup: CDR1 LNHDA, CDR2 SQIVND (reference sequence). V gave up 4 bases and J gave up 6 bases, with 18 bases separating them. The CDR3 is made up of 16 amino acids. CDR3 coding DNA: TGTGCCAGTAGTACCGACGACGAACAGGGATCCGGGGAGCTGTTTTTT. Its translation: CASSTDDEQGSGELFF.

This clonotype has a count of ten or more. The chain links TRBV25-1 to TRBJ2-2; the D gene is possibly TRBD2 (5 bases). This CDR3 is 16 amino acids long. The V and J ends lost 3 bases and 2 bases respectively, with 13 bases between them. Germline lookup yields CDR1 MGHDK and CDR2 SYGVNS. CDR3 nucleotides: TGTGCCAGCAGTGAGATAGCGAACTATAACACCGGGGAGCTGTTTTTT. Translation gives CASSEIANYNTGELFF.

This clonotype was seen at least ten times. The gene calls are TRBV2 and TRBJ2-1, with D possibly matching TRBD2 (5 bases). From germline, CDR1 is SNHLY and CDR2 FYNNEI. The CDR3 is 15 residues long. V was pared by 4 bases and J by 4 bases, with 14 bases between. CDR3 sequence: CASSGGPAIYNEQFF. The CDR3 region has the DNA TGTGCCAGCAGTGGCGGGCCTGCTATTTACAATGAGCAGTTCTTC.